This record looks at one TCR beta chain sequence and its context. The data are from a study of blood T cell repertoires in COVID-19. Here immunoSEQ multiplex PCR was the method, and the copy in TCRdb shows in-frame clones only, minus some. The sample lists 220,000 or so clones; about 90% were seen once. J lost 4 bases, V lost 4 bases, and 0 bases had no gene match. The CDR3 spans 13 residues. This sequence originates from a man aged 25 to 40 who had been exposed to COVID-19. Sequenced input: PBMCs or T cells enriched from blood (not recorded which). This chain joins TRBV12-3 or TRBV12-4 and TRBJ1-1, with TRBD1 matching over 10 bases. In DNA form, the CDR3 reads TGTGCCAGCAGTTGGGACAGGGGCACTGAAGCTTTCTTT. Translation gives CASSWDRGTEAFF.